The entry that follows covers one TCR beta chain sequence. As processed by the authors: Reference gene primer amplification gave estimated nucleated cell counts. Repertoires were generated with immunoSEQ multiplex PCR, while TCRdb's copy carries only in-frame clones and drops some. The V and J calls and clone size come from that table; D and trimming were worked out from the DNA. Altogether 150,000 or so clones are present, about 89% being singletons, with the ten largest covering 0.5% to 0.6%. This sample was taken from a study of blood T cell repertoires in COVID-19. The CDR3 contains 16 residues. The trim removed 3 bases at V and 10 bases at J, leaving 14 bases unmatched. Per the germline V gene, CDR1 is SQVTM and CDR2 is ANQGSEA.

Sample: peripheral blood. The TCR was taken from a man aged 50-60 years with acute or convalescent COVID-19. The J gene is TRBJ1-4, the V gene TRBV29-1; TRBD1 agrees at 10 bases. CDR3 residues: CSVEGLPGQGRGKLFF. CDR3 nucleotide sequence: TGCAGCGTTGAGGGCCTACCGGGACAGGGGAGGGGAAAACTGTTTTTT.